Listed below are T cell receptor beta chains from one sample, sequenced in a study of blood T cell repertoires in COVID-19. The protocol was immunoSEQ multiplex PCR, while the TCRdb copy is restricted to in-frame clones and leaves out a portion. The sample lists 95,000 to 150,000 clones, around 83% seen once, with under 4% in the top ten. Sequences were obtained from PBMCs or T cells enriched from blood (not recorded which). Every receptor here comes from a woman aged 25 to 39 who had recovered from COVID-19. The CDR3 runs from the conserved cysteine through the conserved F or W. The order of the fields is CDR3 length, J gene, clone size, V gene, CDR3 protein. For some rows the clone size is stated as once, few or many, or as a class when expanded; others skip it.

>13|TRBJ1-1|-|TRBV15
CATGDSWSSEAFF
>15|TRBJ2-7|-|TRBV30
CAWSVGGAGADEQYF
>15|TRBJ2-7|-|TRBV7-8
CASSPRIASSYEQYF
>12|TRBJ1-2|few|TRBV30
CAWRQPSGGYTF
>14|TRBJ1-4|once|TRBV14
CASSHRVSNEKLFF
>16|TRBJ1-3|-|TRBV5-1
CASSLAGTGGGNTIYF
>18|TRBJ1-2|few|TRBV7-2
CASSPEGTGTRKSYGYTF
>13|TRBJ2-3|-|TRBV12-3/TRBV12-4
CASSPYPGDTQYF
>13|TRBJ2-7|once|TRBV9
CASRSDQSGEQYF
>17|TRBJ1-2|-|TRBV28
CASSPTLVTGGNYGYTF
>16|TRBJ2-5|-|TRBV10-3
CAISKGLAGRQETQYF
>13|TRBJ1-2|-|TRBV12-3/TRBV12-4
CASTRDIRGGYTF
>14|TRBJ1-4|-|TRBV25-1
CASSAGTVNEKLFF
>14|TRBJ1-4|once|TRBV28
CASSVTGYNEKLFF
>14|TRBJ1-2|few|TRBV6-5
CASSKRTGVDGYTF
>13|TRBJ2-5|-|TRBV6-5
CASSPRGAATQYF
>14|TRBJ2-5|-|TRBV28
CASIPTGGGETQYF
>14|TRBJ2-7|-|TRBV28
CASSFSGGTYEQYF
>13|TRBJ2-3|once|TRBV9
CASSVVVGRTQYF
>14|TRBJ2-1|-|TRBV7-2
CASGRGGPYNEQFF
>18|TRBJ2-7|-|TRBV28
CASSLLLAGGRYLYEQYF
>18|TRBJ2-7|-|TRBV21-1
CASSNVGRVAGFSYEQYF
>14|TRBJ1-3|-|TRBV4-2
CASSQDSGGNTIYF
>12|TRBJ2-7|-|TRBV3-1/TRBV3-2
CASSQRGYEQYF
>14|TRBJ2-7|-|TRBV14
CASSQGGARWEQYF
>15|TRBJ1-2|-|TRBV5-1
CASSPRTGFNYGYTF
>14|TRBJ2-1|-|TRBV7-9
CASSLAGPYNEQFF
>13|TRBJ2-2|-|TRBV11-3
CASSPQGQGELFF
>14|TRBJ2-2|-|TRBV5-8
CASSSDRATGELFF
>13|TRBJ1-1|-|TRBV25-1
CASSLKMNTEAFF
>17|TRBJ2-1|-|TRBV4-2
CASSQGSGTSGSNEQFF
>17|TRBJ2-2|-|TRBV3-1/TRBV3-2
CASSRATGGMSTGELFF
>16|TRBJ2-2|-|TRBV27
CASSLRGSGSTGELFF
>13|TRBJ1-4|few|TRBV6-2/TRBV6-3
CASSFRTYEKLFF
>14|TRBJ2-3|-|TRBV28
CASSTGVDTDTQYF
>14|TRBJ1-5|-|TRBV2
CASNGQGRNQPQHF
>15|TRBJ2-7|-|TRBV7-9
CASSLSGRATYEQYF
>12|TRBJ2-7|-|TRBV29-1
CSVVLESGEQYF
>14|TRBJ2-7|-|TRBV7-3
CASSLTRTGSEQYF
>15|TRBJ1-4|-|TRBV6-4
CASSDTSAVQEKLFF
>15|TRBJ1-5|-|TRBV19
CASSYLNRENQPQHF
>17|TRBJ1-1|-|TRBV7-9
CASSQALSGGWGAEAFF
>17|TRBJ2-1|-|TRBV7-9
CASSIWTSAKLYNEQFF
>14|TRBJ2-7|-|TRBV3-1/TRBV3-2
CASSQGHSSYEQYF
>14|TRBJ2-7|-|TRBV6-2/TRBV6-3
CASSYGTSGFEQYF
>15|TRBJ2-2|-|TRBV4-3
CASSQDRTGEGELFF
>16|TRBJ2-3|-|TRBV4-2
CASSQATSGRTYTQYF